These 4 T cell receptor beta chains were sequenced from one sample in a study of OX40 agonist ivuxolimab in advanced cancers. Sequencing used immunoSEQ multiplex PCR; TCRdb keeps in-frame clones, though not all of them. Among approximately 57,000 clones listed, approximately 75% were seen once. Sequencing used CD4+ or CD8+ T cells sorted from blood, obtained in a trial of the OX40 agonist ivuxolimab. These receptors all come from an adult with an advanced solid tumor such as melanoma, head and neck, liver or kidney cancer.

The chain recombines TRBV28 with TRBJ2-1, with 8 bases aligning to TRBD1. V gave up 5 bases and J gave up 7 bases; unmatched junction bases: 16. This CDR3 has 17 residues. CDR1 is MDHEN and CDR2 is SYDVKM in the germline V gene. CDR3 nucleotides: TGTGCCAGCAGTCCGGGACGGGACAGGAGAGTGTGGAATGAGCAGTTCTTC. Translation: CASSPGRDRRVWNEQFF.

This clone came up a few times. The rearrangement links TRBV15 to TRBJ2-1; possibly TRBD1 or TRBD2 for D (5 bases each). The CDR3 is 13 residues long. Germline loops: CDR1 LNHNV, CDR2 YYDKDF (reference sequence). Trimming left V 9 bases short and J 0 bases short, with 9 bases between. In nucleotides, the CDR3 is TGTGCCACGGGACGAAACTCCTACAATGAGCAGTTCTTC. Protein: CATGRNSYNEQFF.

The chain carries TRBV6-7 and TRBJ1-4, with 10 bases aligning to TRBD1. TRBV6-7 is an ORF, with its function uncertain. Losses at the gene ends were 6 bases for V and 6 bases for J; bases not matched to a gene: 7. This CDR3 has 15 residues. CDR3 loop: CASRATGGCDEKLFF. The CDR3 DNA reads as TGTGCCAGCAGAGCGACAGGGGGCTGTGATGAAAAACTGTTTTTT.

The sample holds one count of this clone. The CDR3 DNA reads TGTGCCAGCAGCGATACAGGGGGCGCTGAAGCTTTCTTT. As protein: CASSDTGGAEAFF. The V and J genes are TRBV7-3 and TRBJ1-1, with 9 positions matching TRBD1. CDR1 is SGHTA and CDR2 is FQGTGA in the germline V gene. V dropped 5 bases and J dropped 6; count of bases not matched to a gene: 4. The CDR3 is 13 amino acids.